Presented here are 4 T cell receptor beta chains from one specimen sequenced in a study of T cell repertoires in cytomegalovirus infection. No antigen has been identified for these receptors. TCRdb passed the reads through MiXCR, listing each CDR3 protein once. Of hundreds of thousands of distinct CDR3 sequences listed, around 30% are singletons. Sequencing was performed on cultured PBMCs, taken from culture after CMV antigen stimulation. These receptors originate from a human donor in good health (CMV status not recorded). Some clones in this sample may be carry-over from other donors' samples.

The chain combines TRBV7-6 with TRBJ2-3; D is perhaps TRBD1 or TRBD2 (7 bases each). The CDR3 runs to 16 residues. The germline V gene encodes CDR1 SGHVS and CDR2 FNYEAQ. With 5 bases removed from V and 0 bases from J, the gap between germline ends came to 15 bases. The CDR3 DNA sequence: TGTGCCAGCAGCCGAAGGGGGCGGGAGAGCACAGATACGCAGTATTTT. It encodes CASSRRGRESTDTQYF.

The J gene is TRBJ2-7, the V gene TRBV4-1, with a weak D call TRBD2 (6 bases). The ends were cut back, 1 base at V and 5 bases at J, with 9 bases in the middle. The CDR3 runs 13 residues. Per germline, CDR1 MGHRA and CDR2 YSYEKL. The CDR3 coding sequence is TGCGCCAGCAGCCAAGGAGCGGGCAACGAGCAGTACTTC. It yields the protein CASSQGAGNEQYF.

The chain couples TRBV6-9 to TRBJ2-1; D gene unclear. Trimming left V 6 bases short and J 9 bases short, with 24 bases between. Germline V lookup: CDR1 MNHGY, CDR2 SVAAGI. CDR3 length: 16 residues. The CDR3 sequence is CASRHPHGQFNSEQFF. CDR3 sequence (DNA): TGTGCCAGCAGACATCCTCACGGTCAGTTCAACAGTGAGCAGTTCTTC.

This clonotype was counted many times. The V call is TRBV7-2, the J call TRBJ1-5; no clear D gene. CDR3 length equals 15 residues. V lost 5 bases to trimming and J lost 4 bases, with 15 bases between them. CDR1 and CDR2 from the germline V gene are SGHTA and FQGNSA. This CDR3 is CASSRTVGRNQPQHF. In DNA, the CDR3 is TGTGCCAGCAGCAGGACTGTCGGTCGGAATCAGCCCCAGCATTTT. The complete variable domain, with remaining parts taken from reference TRBV7-2 and TRBJ1-5, reads GAGVSQSPSNKVTEKGKDVELRCDPISGHTALYWYRQSLGQGLEFLIYFQGNSAPDKSGLPSDRFSAERTGGSVSTLTIQRTQQEDSAVYLCASSRTVGRNQPQHFGDGTRLSIL.